This T cell receptor beta chain is drawn from a study of shared clonotypes between healthy human individuals. Across the study: Three plates were used per donor for CD4 naive, three for CD4 memory, two for CD8 naive and one for CD8 memory.

Generated by immunoSEQ multiplex PCR, the TCRdb table keeps only in-frame clones and is missing some. The data contain about 2,500,000 clones, around nine tenths of them singletons. V was cut by 5 bases and J by 1 base, with 8 bases left in between. This CDR3 has 13 amino acids. The germline V gene encodes CDR1 LNHDA and CDR2 SQIVND (reference sequence). Partitioning of CD4+ cells yielded a CD45RA+ naive subset and a CD45RA-negative memory subset. The chain recombines TRBV19 with TRBJ1-1; D uncertain. Material for sequencing was naive CD4+ T cells sorted from blood. The subset is: CD45RA+ positively selected. This receptor was identified in a man aged 18 to 30 in good health. The CDR3 spells CASSVMGNTEAFF. The CDR3 DNA sequence: TGTGCCAGTAGTGTAATGGGGAACACTGAAGCTTTCTTT.